A single sample gave rise to the 28 T cell receptor beta chains below, sequenced in a study of shared clonotypes between healthy human individuals. Using immunoSEQ multiplex PCR, the repertoire was profiled, and TCRdb retains in-frame clones only, with some absent. This sample carries about 610,000 clones, around 96% of them seen once, and the ten largest clones take about 0.12%. CD8 cells regarded as naive lacked CD45RO, were positively chosen for CCR7, and omitted terminally differentiated effector memory CD45RA+ cells. Sequencing was done on a sample of naive CD8+ T cells sorted from blood. The receptors here all came from a young woman in good health.

The chain joins TRBV19 to TRBJ2-7, with D uncertain. The V end was cut by 0 bases, the J end by 5 bases, with 8 bases between. Germline-derived CDR1 and CDR2 are LNHDA and SQIVND (reference sequence). This CDR3 contains 13 residues. The CDR3 nucleotides are TGTGCCAGTAGTATAGACACTGAGGACGAGCAGTACTTC. Translated: CASSIDTEDEQYF.

The chain combines TRBV29-1 with TRBJ2-7, with D hard to call. Germline loops: CDR1 SQVTM, CDR2 ANQGSEA. The CDR3 loop spans 15 amino acids. V lost 4 bases and J lost 6, with 22 bases in between. CDR3 residues: CSVGAGRGPPGEQYF. CDR3 nucleotide sequence: TGCAGCGTTGGAGCAGGACGCGGACCTCCAGGCGAGCAGTACTTC.

This rearrangement joins TRBV28 to TRBJ2-7, with 8 bases identical to TRBD1. The CDR3 runs 12 residues. Per germline, CDR1 MDHEN and CDR2 SYDVKM. Trimming at V came to 9 bases and at J to 4 bases, leaving 5 bases not matched to a gene. The CDR3: CASVDRGYEQYF. In nucleotides, the CDR3 is TGTGCCAGTGTTGACAGGGGATACGAGCAGTACTTC.

The J gene is TRBJ2-7, the V gene TRBV7-6, with D uncertain. The CDR3 length is 12 residues. The germline V gene has CDR1 SGHVS and CDR2 FNYEAQ. Trimming cost V 4 bases and J 2 bases, with 6 bases left between them. This chain's CDR3 is CASSSAPYEQYF. The DNA of the CDR3 is TGTGCCAGCAGCTCAGCCCCCTACGAGCAGTACTTC.

This sequence joins TRBV12-5 and TRBJ2-3; D is unresolved. Germline V gene data show CDR1 as LGHNT and CDR2 as FRNRAP. The CDR3 extends over 14 amino acids. V lost 1 base to trimming and J lost 6 bases, with 11 bases between them. Written as DNA, the CDR3 is TGTGCTAGTGGTTTGGGCCGAACTGGGGATACGCAGTATTTT. Protein product: CASGLGRTGDTQYF.

This chain joins TRBV9 and TRBJ2-7, with TRBD2 as a possible D gene (5 bases). Trimming stripped 3 bases from V and 5 bases from J, with 9 bases between. This CDR3 is built from 12 residues. Germline-derived CDR1 and CDR2 are SGDLS and YYNGEE. This chain's CDR3 is CASSATNNEQYF. The CDR3 nucleotides read TGTGCCAGCAGCGCGACTAACAACGAGCAGTACTTC.

V gene TRBV6-1 combines with J gene TRBJ1-5; D call uncertain. CDR1 MNHNS and CDR2 SASEGT come from the germline V gene. V was cut by 3 bases and J by 6 bases, with 3 bases left in between. The CDR3 contains 11 residues. The CDR3 reads CASSDIQPQHF. CDR3 in DNA: TGTGCCAGCAGTGACATTCAGCCCCAGCATTTT.

The chain links TRBV28 to TRBJ1-1; 9 nucleotides match TRBD1. Losses at the gene ends were 6 bases for V and 3 bases for J; bases not matched to a gene: 8. The germline gives CDR1 MDHEN, CDR2 SYDVKM. The CDR3 is 15 residues long. CDR3 protein: CASSTGGEGDTEAFF. CDR3 DNA: TGTGCCAGCAGCACAGGGGGCGAGGGAGACACTGAAGCTTTCTTT.

This clone is a singleton in its sample. The chain recombines TRBV9 with TRBJ2-7, with a possible D match to TRBD1 (7 bases). Between the trimmed V and J ends, which lost 3 bases and 2 bases, there was a span of 15 bases. There are 15 residues in the CDR3. CDR1 and CDR2 (germline): SGDLS, YYNGEE. CDR3 sequence (DNA): TGTGCCAGCAGCGCTGGGGGGACAGAAGCCTACGAGCAGTACTTC. Translating gives CASSAGGTEAYEQYF.

The chain couples TRBV7-2 to TRBJ2-7; weak D call: TRBD2 (6 bases). The CDR3 covers 16 residues. V was pared by 5 bases and J by 1 base, with 18 bases between. Germline V gene sequence: CDR1 SGHTA, CDR2 FQGNSA. CDR3 sequence reads: CASSLGSGGLSYEQYF. CDR3 in DNA: TGTGCCAGCAGCCTAGGGTCCGGGGGACTTTCCTACGAGCAGTACTTC.

The rearrangement joins TRBV28 to TRBJ2-7; 11 bases map to TRBD2. From germline, CDR1 is MDHEN and CDR2 SYDVKM. Trimming took 7 bases from V and 0 from J; bases not matched to a gene: 11. The CDR3 has 17 residues. The DNA for the CDR3 is TGTGCCAGCACTCCAGGACTAGCGGGCCTCAGCTCCTACGAGCAGTACTTC. Translating it yields CASTPGLAGLSSYEQYF. Looking up the rest from reference TRBV28 and TRBJ2-7 gives the full variable domain: DVKVTQSSRYLVKRTGEKVFLECVQDMDHENMFWYRQDPGLGLRLIYFSYDVKMKEKGDIPEGYSVSREKKERFSLILESASTNQTSMYLCASTPGLAGLSSYEQYFGPGTRLTVT.

The chain joins TRBV7-8 to TRBJ2-5, with 10 bases identical to TRBD2. The J segment lost 4 bases and the V segment lost 1 base, leaving 6 bases of the junction unmatched. The CDR3 loop spans 16 amino acids. Germline values: CDR1 SGHVS, CDR2 FQNEAQ. The CDR3 here is CASSLGLAGVGETQYF. CDR3 bases: TGTGCCAGCAGCTTAGGGCTAGCGGGAGTTGGAGAGACCCAGTACTTC.

The chain carries TRBV6-5 and TRBJ2-5; 10 nucleotides match TRBD2. CDR1 MNHEY and CDR2 SVGAGI come from the germline V gene. The V segment lost 2 bases and the J segment 2 bases; nucleotides outside the gene matches: 2. CDR3 length equals 15 residues. The CDR3 loop is CASSYLAGEQETQYF. CDR3 DNA sequence: TGTGCCAGCAGTTACCTAGCGGGAGAACAAGAGACCCAGTACTTC.

The chain combines TRBV5-8 with TRBJ1-4; no firm D call. Germline V gives CDR1 SGHTS, CDR2 YDEGEE. This CDR3 is built from 14 residues. V was clipped by 1 base and J by 6 bases, with 10 bases between them. The CDR3: CASSLQAPDEKLFF. In nucleotides, the CDR3 is TGTGCCAGCAGCTTGCAGGCGCCTGATGAAAAACTGTTTTTT.

This rearrangement joins TRBV7-9 to TRBJ1-2; D unresolved. The CDR3 runs 15 residues. Trimming removed 4 bases from V and 6 bases from J, with 18 bases in between. CDR1 and CDR2 from the germline V gene are SEHNR and FQNEAQ (reference sequence). The CDR3 loop is CASSSTIDPGNGYTF. Here the CDR3 DNA reads TGTGCCAGCAGCTCCACGATTGACCCCGGAAATGGCTACACCTTC. Complete variable domain (other parts from reference TRBV7-9 and TRBJ1-2): DTGVSQNPRHKITKRGQNVTFRCDPISEHNRLYWYRQTLGQGPEFLTYFQNEAQLEKSRLLSDRFSAERPKGSFSTLEIQRTEQGDSAMYLCASSSTIDPGNGYTFGSGTRLTVV.

This chain uses TRBV5-5 with TRBJ2-7; 10 bases match TRBD1. Germline trimming cut 4 bases from V and 2 bases from J; bases unmatched to any gene: 15. CDR3 length: 18 amino acids. From germline, CDR1 is SGHKS and CDR2 YYEKEE (reference sequence). This CDR3 is CASSQLEHAGQGTYEQYF. The CDR3 coding sequence is TGTGCCAGCAGCCAGTTAGAACACGCGGGACAGGGGACCTACGAGCAGTACTTC.

To note about this clone: The same CDR3 is also encoded by other DNA sequences in this sample. The chain joins TRBV9 to TRBJ2-7; TRBD1 matches at 8 bases. In germline, CDR1 is SGDLS, CDR2 YYNGEE. There are 14 residues in the CDR3. The V gene end was trimmed by 4 bases and the J gene end by 2 bases; junction bases not matched to a gene: 5. CDR3 in DNA: TGTGCCAGCAGCCCCGGGACAGGAGCCTACGAGCAGTACTTC. Translated: CASSPGTGAYEQYF.

The chain employs TRBV19 and TRBJ2-7, with 8 bases fitting TRBD2. Germline V gives CDR1 LNHDA, CDR2 SQIVND (reference sequence). The CDR3 totals 14 residues. V lost 3 bases, J lost 2 bases, and 3 bases stayed unmatched. The CDR3 nucleotides read TGTGCCAGTAGTATTGCGGGGGGACCCTACGAGCAGTACTTC. This sequence encodes CASSIAGGPYEQYF. Full variable domain (outside the CDR3, taken from reference TRBV19 and TRBJ2-7): DGGITQSPKYLFRKEGQNVTLSCEQNLNHDAMYWYRQDPGQGLRLIYYSQIVNDFQKGDIAEGYSVSREKKESFPLTVTSAQKNPTAFYLCASSIAGGPYEQYFGPGTRLTVT.

The chain carries TRBV7-2 and TRBJ1-1; 8 bases match TRBD1. Germline CDR1 is SGHTA and CDR2 is FQGNSA. After removal of 7 bases from V and 0 bases from J, the junction contained 13 bases not matched to a gene. This CDR3 has 17 residues. CDR3 coding DNA: TGTGCCAGCACTGAAGGACAGGGCTATCCCTTGAACACTGAAGCTTTCTTT. It specifies CASTEGQGYPLNTEAFF.

The chain couples TRBV5-4 to TRBJ2-2, with TRBD2 matching 7 bases. The CDR3 length is 17 residues. The germline V gene has CDR1 SGHNT and CDR2 YYREEE (reference sequence). V lost 0 bases to trimming and J lost 6 bases; unmatched junction nucleotides: 11. CDR3 residues: CASSLEDWRELAGELFF. The CDR3 coding sequence is TGTGCCAGCAGCTTGGAGGACTGGCGGGAGTTAGCCGGGGAGCTGTTTTTT.

The chain links TRBV10-3 to TRBJ2-5, with 9 bases aligning to TRBD2. CDR1 and CDR2 (germline): ENHRY, SYGVKD. The CDR3 has 16 residues. Unmatched junction bases numbered 8, after V lost 1 base and J lost 5 bases. As DNA, the CDR3 is TGTGCCATCAGTGAGTTAGGCGGGAGGGCCGGTGAGACCCAGTACTTC. Amino acids: CAISELGGRAGETQYF.

The rearrangement joins TRBV5-4 to TRBJ1-2, with D possibly TRBD1 on 5 matching bases. In germline, CDR1 is SGHNT, CDR2 YYREEE (reference sequence). V was trimmed by 2 bases and J by 1 base, leaving 9 bases between them. The CDR3 spans 14 residues. CDR3: CASSFWGGNYGYTF. CDR3 DNA: TGTGCCAGCAGCTTTTGGGGGGGTAACTATGGCTACACCTTC.

This clone was observed a single time. The chain couples TRBV27 to TRBJ2-4; D gene unclear. The CDR3 spans 15 residues. Trimming stripped 3 bases from V and 1 base from J, with 10 bases between. Per germline, CDR1 MNHEY and CDR2 SMNVEV (reference sequence). The chain's CDR3 is CASSFMGMAKNIQYF. The CDR3 DNA sequence: TGTGCCAGCAGTTTTATGGGTATGGCCAAAAACATTCAGTACTTC.

A word on this clone: One end of the junction does not line up with germline, which may come from a read error. This chain joins TRBV6-5 and TRBJ1-3; D uncertain. The CDR3 loop spans 14 amino acids. The V gene's germline CDR1 is MNHEY and CDR2 SVGAGI. The chain's CDR3 is CASSLRIPGNTIYF. In DNA form, the CDR3 reads TGTGCCAGCAGCCTCCGCATCCCTGGGAACACCATATATTTT.

Comments on this clone: Other DNA sequences in this sample translate to the same CDR3. CDR3 DNA: TGTGCCAGCAGTTTATACGGGACAGCGAACACTGAAGCTTTCTTT. Translation gives CASSLYGTANTEAFF. The gene calls are TRBV28 and TRBJ1-1; 7 bases line up with TRBD1. CDR1 MDHEN and CDR2 SYDVKM come from the germline V gene. V lost 1 base and J lost 1; bases outside the gene matches: 3. This CDR3 is built from 15 residues. Combining the CDR3 with reference TRBV28 and TRBJ1-1 gives the whole variable domain DVKVTQSSRYLVKRTGEKVFLECVQDMDHENMFWYRQDPGLGLRLIYFSYDVKMKEKGDIPEGYSVSREKKERFSLILESASTNQTSMYLCASSLYGTANTEAFFGQGTRLTVV.

The V call is TRBV4-1, the J call TRBJ1-5; D unclear. The CDR3 length is 16 residues. V was trimmed by 4 bases and J by 3 bases, leaving 16 bases between them. Germline V CDR1 and CDR2: MGHRA, YSYEKL. As DNA, the CDR3 is TGCGCCAGCAGCCTATCCTTCCGGACTGACAATCAGCCCCAGCATTTT. The encoded protein is CASSLSFRTDNQPQHF.

The chain has TRBV4-2 and TRBJ1-3, with TRBD1 as a possible D gene (6 bases). Per germline, CDR1 LGHNA and CDR2 YNFKEQ. The CDR3 runs to 16 residues. With 0 bases removed from V and 2 bases from J, the gap between germline ends came to 11 bases. The CDR3 loop reads CASSQDTEGAGNTIYF. The CDR3 region has the DNA TGTGCCAGCAGCCAAGATACCGAGGGGGCTGGAAACACCATATATTTT.

The chain uses TRBV28 and TRBJ2-3; no reliable D call. Germline V gene sequence: CDR1 MDHEN, CDR2 SYDVKM. The CDR3 loop spans 14 amino acids. With 3 bases removed from V and 2 bases from J, the gap between germline ends came to 9 bases. In nucleotides, the CDR3 is TGTGCCAGCAGTTTTTTGGGTCACACAGATACGCAGTATTTT. Residues: CASSFLGHTDTQYF. Looking up the rest from reference TRBV28 and TRBJ2-3 gives the full variable domain: DVKVTQSSRYLVKRTGEKVFLECVQDMDHENMFWYRQDPGLGLRLIYFSYDVKMKEKGDIPEGYSVSREKKERFSLILESASTNQTSMYLCASSFLGHTDTQYFGPGTRLTVL.